This T cell receptor beta chain was recovered during a study of T cell responses to AZD1222 COVID-19 vaccine. Findings and caveats of the study: A mostly white British donor set with more females was recruited, and clonal diversity was possibly underestimated. Dominant CD4 TCR responses targeted spike regions 160-218 and 743-854.

V shed 8 bases and J 10 bases; nucleotides not matched to a gene: 14. Germline V gives CDR1 MGHDK, CDR2 SYGVNS. The CDR3 has 14 residues. This clone has just one count. Antigen unknown. Data came from immunoSEQ multiplex PCR; TCRdb stores just in-frame clones and leaves some out. The sample yields under 150,000 clones, roughly 91% seen once. The chain has TRBV25-1 and TRBJ1-2; 9 bases line up with TRBD1. The clonotype was recovered from an adult in good health. The sequences come from peripheral blood, collected on day 0 of AZD1222 vaccination. CDR3 bases: TGTGCCAGCTCACCCACCGGGACAGGGTCGTTCTACACCTTC. The encoded protein is CASSPTGTGSFYTF.